This T cell receptor (beta chain) was identified in a study of graft-versus-host responses after intestinal transplantation. On the study more broadly: Tacrolimus plus steroids were given to all recipients for about 3 years, preceded by anti-thymocyte globulin induction.

Data came from immunoSEQ multiplex PCR; TCRdb stores just in-frame clones and leaves some out. Of under 150,000 clones in the sample, about 95% were seen once. Germline-derived CDR1 and CDR2 are MNHNS and SASEGT. This CDR3 is 14 amino acids long. Trimming cost V 5 bases and J 1 base, with 9 bases left between them. Regarding this clone: Its antigen is not known.

The chain couples TRBV6-1 to TRBJ1-5; D not resolved. Here the sequenced sample was unstimulated CD8+ T cells sorted from spleen or lymph node cells, taken before intestinal transplant. This TCR was recovered from a human donor who received an intestinal transplant. CDR3 protein: CASSPDGSNQPQHF. The DNA of the CDR3 is TGTGCCAGCAGTCCAGACGGAAGCAATCAGCCCCAGCATTTT.